These 18 T cell receptor beta chains came from one sample sequenced in a study of T cells expressing NK-cell markers. TCRdb reprocessed the 5' RACE reads and keeps a single row for each CDR3 protein, giving no DNA. The table counts about 540,000 distinct CDR3 sequences; approximately 3.6% lies in the top ten. Sequencing was performed on blood T cells: a sorted CD56 or NKG2C T cell subset, CD4+ or CD8+ T cells, or bulk PBMC T cells (not recorded which). The receptor source for this set is a man in his late teens or twenties in good health.

The V and J genes are TRBV6-6 and TRBJ2-2. The CDR3 covers 12 residues. In germline, CDR1 is MNHNY, CDR2 SVGAGI (reference sequence). The CDR3 sequence: CASRAHTGELFF.

The J gene is TRBJ1-3, the V gene TRBV28. This CDR3 is built from 13 residues. The germline gives CDR1 MDHEN, CDR2 SYDVKM. The CDR3 sequence: CASGGYAGNTIYF.

The chain uses TRBV20-1 and TRBJ1-6. This CDR3 region has 15 residues. Germline loops: CDR1 DFQATT, CDR2 SNEGSKA (reference sequence). The CDR3 sequence: CSASETGSYNSPLHF.

The V call is TRBV5-1, the J call TRBJ2-5. CDR1 and CDR2 (germline): SGHRS, YFSETQ. CDR3 length: 13 amino acids. The CDR3 spells CASSWTSSETQYF.

The V and J genes are TRBV6-1 and TRBJ1-5; TCRdb gives TRBD1 as the D gene, but with no DNA this cannot be confirmed. Per germline, CDR1 MNHNS and CDR2 SASEGT. CDR3 length equals 15 residues. CDR3 loop: CASREPGQANQPQHF.

The chain employs TRBV20-1 and TRBJ1-5. The length of the CDR3 is 13 residues. CDR1 DFQATT and CDR2 SNEGSKA come from the germline V gene (reference sequence). The CDR3 sequence: CSARMDSNQPQHF.

The chain has TRBV4-2 and TRBJ2-2; the TRBD2 assignment by TCRdb is unverifiable without DNA. CDR1 LGHNA and CDR2 YNFKEQ come from the germline V gene. The CDR3 contains 16 residues. This CDR3 is CASSQENPGGTGELFF.

The chain links TRBV29-1 to TRBJ2-7. Germline V lookup: CDR1 SQVTM, CDR2 ANQGSEA. The CDR3 loop spans 11 amino acids. The CDR3 reads CSVERLDEQYF.

The gene calls are TRBV28 and TRBJ2-3; TCRdb indicates TRBD2, and absent DNA this call remains unverified. The CDR3 has 15 residues. Germline CDR1 is MDHEN and CDR2 is SYDVKM. The CDR3 region is CASSPILDSRNTQYF.

The V call is TRBV29-1, the J call TRBJ2-1. CDR3 size: 12 residues. CDR1 and CDR2 from the germline V gene are SQVTM and ANQGSEA. The CDR3 is CSVARGIDEQFF.

The chain joins TRBV5-1 to TRBJ2-7. CDR3 length equals 12 residues. Per the germline V gene, CDR1 is SGHRS and CDR2 is YFSETQ. The CDR3 is CASSLNQYEQYF.

The chain combines TRBV5-8 with TRBJ1-4; TCRdb's D call of TRBD1 is untestable without DNA. The germline CDR1 and CDR2 sequences are SGHTS and YDEGEE. The CDR3 covers 16 residues. The CDR3 region is CASSPGQGSTNEKLFF. Using reference TRBV5-8 and TRBJ1-4 for the parts outside the CDR3, the full variable domain is EAGVTQSPTHLIKTRGQQATLRCSPISGHTSVYWYQQALGLGLQFLLWYDEGEERNRGNFPPRFSGRQFPNYSSELNVNALELEDSALYLCASSPGQGSTNEKLFFGSGTQLSVL.

The genes are TRBV2 and TRBJ1-5. Germline-derived CDR1 and CDR2 are SNHLY and FYNNEI. This CDR3 spans 13 amino acids. CDR3: CASRVSFNQPQHF.

The chain carries TRBV6-2 or TRBV6-3 and TRBJ1-5; as DNA is missing, the TRBD1 call by TCRdb cannot be tested. Germline-derived CDR1 and CDR2 are MNHEY and SVGEGT. CDR3 size: 15 residues. The CDR3 reads CASRSRDRVGQPQHF.

This rearrangement joins TRBV4-1 to TRBJ2-4; the TCRdb call, TRBD1, lacks DNA for checking. CDR1 is MGHRA, CDR2 YSYEKL, per germline. This CDR3 has 14 amino acids. CDR3: CASSQNRVTGIQYF.

V gene TRBV28 combines with J gene TRBJ2-7; TCRdb names TRBD2, which stays unverified in the absence of DNA. This CDR3 is 13 amino acids long. Germline V lookup: CDR1 MDHEN, CDR2 SYDVKM. Here the CDR3 reads CASSRGLAFEQYF.

V usage is TRBV29-1 and J usage is TRBJ2-3; the D call from TCRdb, TRBD1, cannot be confirmed without DNA. CDR3 length equals 15 residues. CDR1 and CDR2 from the germline V gene are SQVTM and ANQGSEA. The CDR3 sequence: CSVEGDRGGTDTQYF.

The CDR3 region is CASSQLANEQYF. The chain has TRBV4-2 and TRBJ2-7. Germline V gives CDR1 LGHNA, CDR2 YNFKEQ. This CDR3 region has 12 residues.